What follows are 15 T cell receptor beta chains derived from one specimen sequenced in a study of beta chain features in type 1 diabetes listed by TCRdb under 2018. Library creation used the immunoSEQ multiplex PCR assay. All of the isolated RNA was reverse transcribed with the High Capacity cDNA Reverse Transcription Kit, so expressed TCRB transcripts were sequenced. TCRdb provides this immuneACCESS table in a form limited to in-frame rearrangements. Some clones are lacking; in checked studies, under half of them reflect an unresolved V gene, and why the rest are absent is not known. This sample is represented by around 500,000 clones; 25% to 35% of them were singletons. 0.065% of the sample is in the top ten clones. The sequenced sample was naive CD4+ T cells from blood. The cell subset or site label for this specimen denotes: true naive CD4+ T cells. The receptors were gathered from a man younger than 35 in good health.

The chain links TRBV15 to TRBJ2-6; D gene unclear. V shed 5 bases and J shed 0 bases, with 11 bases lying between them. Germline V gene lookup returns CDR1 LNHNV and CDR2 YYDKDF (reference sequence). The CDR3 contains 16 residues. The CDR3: CATSWGISSGANVLTF. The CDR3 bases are TGTGCCACCAGCTGGGGAATCAGCTCTGGGGCCAACGTCCTGACTTTC.

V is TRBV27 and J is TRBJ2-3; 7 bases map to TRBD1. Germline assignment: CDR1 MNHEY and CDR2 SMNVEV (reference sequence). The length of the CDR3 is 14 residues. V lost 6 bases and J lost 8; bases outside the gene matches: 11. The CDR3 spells CASRNRGYEVTQYF. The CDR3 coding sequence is TGTGCCAGCAGGAACAGGGGCTACGAGGTTACGCAGTATTTT.

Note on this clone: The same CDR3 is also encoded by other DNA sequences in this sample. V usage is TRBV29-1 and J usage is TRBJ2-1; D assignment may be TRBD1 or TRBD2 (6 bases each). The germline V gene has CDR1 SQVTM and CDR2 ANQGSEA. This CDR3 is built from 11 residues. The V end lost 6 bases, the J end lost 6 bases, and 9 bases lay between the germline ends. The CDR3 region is CSVGGFNEQFF. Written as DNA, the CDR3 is TGCAGCGTCGGGGGCTTCAATGAGCAGTTCTTC.

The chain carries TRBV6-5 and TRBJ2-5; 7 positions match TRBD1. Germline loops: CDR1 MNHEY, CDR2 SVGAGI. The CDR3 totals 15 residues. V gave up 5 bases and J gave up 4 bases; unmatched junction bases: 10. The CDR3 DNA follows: TGTGCCAGCAGTCCCACCCGTGACAGGGTAGAGACCCAGTACTTC. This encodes CASSPTRDRVETQYF.

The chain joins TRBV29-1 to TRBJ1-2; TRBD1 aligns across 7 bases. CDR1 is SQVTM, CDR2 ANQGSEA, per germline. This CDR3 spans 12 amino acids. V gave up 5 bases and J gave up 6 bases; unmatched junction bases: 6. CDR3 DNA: TGCAGCGTTTTGACAGGGTCGGATGGCTACACCTTC. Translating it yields CSVLTGSDGYTF.

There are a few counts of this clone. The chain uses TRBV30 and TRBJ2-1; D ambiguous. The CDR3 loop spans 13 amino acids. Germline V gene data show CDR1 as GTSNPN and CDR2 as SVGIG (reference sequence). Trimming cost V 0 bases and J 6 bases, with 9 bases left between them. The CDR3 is CAWSVLAANEQFF. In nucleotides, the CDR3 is TGTGCCTGGAGTGTACTGGCGGCCAATGAGCAGTTCTTC.

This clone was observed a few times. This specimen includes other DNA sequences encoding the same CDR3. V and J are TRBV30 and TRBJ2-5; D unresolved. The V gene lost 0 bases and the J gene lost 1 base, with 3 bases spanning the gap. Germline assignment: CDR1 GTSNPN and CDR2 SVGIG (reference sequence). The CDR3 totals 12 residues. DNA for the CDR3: TGTGCCTGGAGTGTCCTCCAAGAGACCCAGTACTTC. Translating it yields CAWSVLQETQYF.

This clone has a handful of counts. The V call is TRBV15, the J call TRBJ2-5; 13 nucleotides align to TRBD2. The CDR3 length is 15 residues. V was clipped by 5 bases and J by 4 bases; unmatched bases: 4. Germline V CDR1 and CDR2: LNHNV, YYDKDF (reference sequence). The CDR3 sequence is CATSLRLAGGETQYF. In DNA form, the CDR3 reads TGTGCCACCAGCTTGCGACTAGCGGGAGGAGAGACCCAGTACTTC. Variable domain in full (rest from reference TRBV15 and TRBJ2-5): DAMVIQNPRYQVTQFGKPVTLSCSQTLNHNVMYWYQQKSSQAPKLLFHYYDKDFNNEADTPDNFQSRRPNTSFCFLDIRSPGLGDTAMYLCATSLRLAGGETQYFGPGTRLLVL.

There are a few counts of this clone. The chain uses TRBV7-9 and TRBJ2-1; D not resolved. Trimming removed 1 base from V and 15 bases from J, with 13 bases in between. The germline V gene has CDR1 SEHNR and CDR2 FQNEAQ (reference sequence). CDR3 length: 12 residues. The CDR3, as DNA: TGTGCCAGCAGCTTAGAACTGCCCGTCCCGTTCTTC. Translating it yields CASSLELPVPFF. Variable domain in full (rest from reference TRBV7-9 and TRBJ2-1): DTGVSQNPRHKITKRGQNVTFRCDPISEHNRLYWYRQTLGQGPEFLTYFQNEAQLEKSRLLSDRFSAERPKGSFSTLEIQRTEQGDSAMYLCASSLELPVPFFGPGTRLTVL.

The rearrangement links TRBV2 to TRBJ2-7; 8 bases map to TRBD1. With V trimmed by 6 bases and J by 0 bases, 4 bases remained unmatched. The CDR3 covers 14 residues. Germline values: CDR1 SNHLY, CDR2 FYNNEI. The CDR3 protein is CASRLTGASYEQYF. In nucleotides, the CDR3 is TGTGCCAGCAGATTGACAGGGGCCTCCTACGAGCAGTACTTC.

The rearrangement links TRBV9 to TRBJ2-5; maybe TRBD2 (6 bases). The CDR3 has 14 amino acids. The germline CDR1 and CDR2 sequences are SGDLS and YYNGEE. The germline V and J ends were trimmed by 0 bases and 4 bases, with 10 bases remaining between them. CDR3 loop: CASSVGLARETQYF. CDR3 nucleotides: TGTGCCAGCAGCGTAGGCCTAGCGAGAGAGACCCAGTACTTC.

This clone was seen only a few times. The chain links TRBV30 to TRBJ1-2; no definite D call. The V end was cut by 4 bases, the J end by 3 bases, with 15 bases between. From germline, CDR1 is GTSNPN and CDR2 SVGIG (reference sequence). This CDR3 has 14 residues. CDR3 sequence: CAWTPRRRDYGYTF. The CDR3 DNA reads TGTGCCTGGACTCCCCGAAGGCGCGACTATGGCTACACCTTC.

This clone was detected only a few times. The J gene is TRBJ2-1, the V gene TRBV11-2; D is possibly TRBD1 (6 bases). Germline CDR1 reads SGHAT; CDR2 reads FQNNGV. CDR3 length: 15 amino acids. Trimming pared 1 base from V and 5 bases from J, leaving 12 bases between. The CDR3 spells CASSLVTGWNNEQFF. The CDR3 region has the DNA TGTGCCAGCAGCTTAGTTACAGGGTGGAACAATGAGCAGTTCTTC.

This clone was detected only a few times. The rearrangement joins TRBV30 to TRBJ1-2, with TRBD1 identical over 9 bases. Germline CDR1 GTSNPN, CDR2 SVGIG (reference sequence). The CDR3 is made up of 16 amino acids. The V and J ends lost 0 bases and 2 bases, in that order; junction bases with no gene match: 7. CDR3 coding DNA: TGTGCCTGGAGTGTACTGGGACAGGGATCGAACTATGGCTACACCTTC. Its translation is CAWSVLGQGSNYGYTF.

The CDR3 reads CSVADSRTGYF. The CDR3 nucleotides are TGCAGCGTGGCGGACAGTAGGACGGGGTACTTC. The chain has TRBV29-1 and TRBJ2-4, with a possible D match to TRBD1 (6 bases). The CDR3 length is 11 residues. The ends were cut back, 6 bases at V and 15 bases at J, with 18 bases in the middle. CDR1 and CDR2 (germline): SQVTM, ANQGSEA.